This entry describes one T cell receptor (beta chain). Its antigen is unidentified. The data were obtained in a study of cytomegalovirus exposure and HLA in healthy donors. Study observations and caveats: For cytomegalovirus status, the classifier reportedly gave diagnoses with high specificity and sensitivity.

The donors were members of the validation cohort comprising 120 subjects, separate from the approximately 700-subject first cohort. Measured with immunoSEQ multiplex PCR; TCRdb has only the in-frame clones, and not every one. This table has approximately 280,000 clones, about 86% appearing once. The CDR3 is 15 residues long. CDR1 is MNHNS and CDR2 is SASEGT in the germline V gene. V was cut by 3 bases and J by 4 bases, with 12 bases left in between. The source material was PBMCs. The rearrangement uses TRBV6-1 and TRBJ1-4, with D perhaps matching TRBD1 (6 bases). The receptor's source is a woman aged 18-29 years in good health and CMV-seronegative. This chain's CDR3 is CASSDREGDNEKLFF. CDR3 bases: TGTGCCAGCAGTGATCGGGAGGGGGATAATGAAAAACTGTTTTTT.